This is a list of T cell receptor beta chains from one sample in a study of blood T cells in healthy people across ages. Via MiXCR, TCRdb re-called the 5' RACE reads, giving one row per CDR3 protein. This sample has roughly 650,000 distinct CDR3 sequences, with about 34% found just once. Sequencing was done on a sample of blood. These receptors were obtained from a woman aged 80 or over in good health. The CDR3 runs from the conserved cysteine through the conserved F or W. Each record gives: CDR3 DNA, CDR3 protein, D gene, V gene, clone size, J gene, CDR3 length. D genes are given only for firm matches. Where a row states a size, it is once, few, many or the class of an expanded clone; other rows omit it.

TGTGCCAGCAGCCCGCCCGGACCAGGAACAGATACGCAGTATTTT,CASSPPGPGTDTQYF,-,TRBV5-4,-,TRBJ2-3,15
TGCGCCAGCAGCCAAGGAAGGTCACCGATCTCCTACGAGCAGTACTTC,CASSQGRSPISYEQYF,-,TRBV4-1,-,TRBJ2-7,16
TGCAATGCCCCCCGTGGGGCAGAGCGCACAGATACGCAGTATTTT,CNAPRGAERTDTQYF,-,TRBV20-1,-,TRBJ2-3,15
TGCGCCAGCAGCCAAGAATCTTGGGGGTTAACAGATACGCAGTATTTT,CASSQESWGLTDTQYF,-,TRBV4-1,-,TRBJ2-3,16
TGTGCCAGCAGCTCTTTCCCTTGGCCAGATACGCAGTATTTT,CASSSFPWPDTQYF,-,TRBV9,few,TRBJ2-3,14
TGTGCCAGCAGCCAAGCCCCTAGCGGGGGTCCTTTGGATGAGCAGTTCTTC,CASSQAPSGGPLDEQFF,TRBD2,TRBV3-1,many,TRBJ2-1,17
TGTGCCAGCAGCTTCCCAGGGCCCCCCTATGGCTACACCTTC,CASSFPGPPYGYTF,-,TRBV7-2,many,TRBJ1-2,14
TGTGCCAGCAGCTCCCCCGGGCACAGTAACTATGGCTACACCTTC,CASSSPGHSNYGYTF,-,TRBV5-5,many,TRBJ1-2,15
TGTGCCAGCAGTTTAGGAGGACAGTTGGGGACCCAGTACTTC,CASSLGGQLGTQYF,-,TRBV28,-,TRBJ2-5,14
TGTGCCAGCAGTGTCGGGACAGGGATGACAGATACGCAGTATTTT,CASSVGTGMTDTQYF,TRBD1,TRBV2,-,TRBJ2-3,15
TGTGCCAGCAGCTGGGGGGACAGCTTGAACACTGAAGCTTTCTTT,CASSWGDSLNTEAFF,TRBD1,TRBV7-2,-,TRBJ1-1,15
TGCAGTGCCCTGGGACAGTACGAGCAGTACTTC,CSALGQYEQYF,TRBD1,TRBV20-1,many,TRBJ2-7,11
TGTGCCAGCTCCCAAGAGGGACTAGCGGGGGGTCCTGCTAGCACAGATACGCAGTATTTT,CASSQEGLAGGPASTDTQYF,TRBD2,TRBV18,-,TRBJ2-3,20
TGTGCCAGCAGGGAACAGGGGGCGCGTTTCTATGGCTACACCTTC,CASREQGARFYGYTF,TRBD1,TRBV6-1,many,TRBJ1-2,15
TGTGCCAGCAGCTTGGACATAGGGGCCTCCTACGAGCAGTACTTC,CASSLDIGASYEQYF,-,TRBV5-6,many,TRBJ2-7,15
TGTGCCAGCAGTTACGGAGGGGCGGGGCAGTACTTC,CASSYGGAGQYF,-,TRBV6-2/TRBV6-3,-,TRBJ2-5,12
-,CASSFSFGEGDAETQYF,-,TRBV10-3,-,TRBJ2-7,17
TGTGCCACCAACCTTAAGAGGGGGCCGAACACTGAAGCTTTCTTT,CATNLKRGPNTEAFF,TRBD1,TRBV15,-,TRBJ1-1,15
TGTGCCAGCAGCCGGAATCTACAGGGGCTGGGGGCCAATGAGCAGTTCTTC,CASSRNLQGLGANEQFF,TRBD1,TRBV5-5,many,TRBJ2-1,17
TGTGCCAGCAGTTTCCTCGGGACAGGGAATGAAAAACTGTTTTTT,CASSFLGTGNEKLFF,TRBD1,TRBV27,-,TRBJ1-4,15
TGTGCCAGCTCACCAATAAGCGGGAACACCCACAATGAGCAGTTCTTC,CASSPISGNTHNEQFF,TRBD2,TRBV18,many,TRBJ2-1,16
TGTGCCAGCAGATCCCTTACAGGAAACTCCTACAATGAGCAGTTCTTC,CASRSLTGNSYNEQFF,-,TRBV4-2,-,TRBJ2-1,16
TGTGCCAGCAGCATATCCGGGACAGGGTCAGATACGCAGTATTTT,CASSISGTGSDTQYF,TRBD1,TRBV5-6,-,TRBJ2-3,15
TGTGCCAGCAGTACGACCCGGGCCCCCCGGAGCAATCAGCCCCAGCATTTT,CASSTTRAPRSNQPQHF,-,TRBV28,-,TRBJ1-5,17
TGTGCCAGCAGCCTACCGGGACAGCGCTACGAGCAGTACTTC,CASSLPGQRYEQYF,TRBD1,TRBV7-2,many,TRBJ2-7,14
TGTGCCAGCAGCACCCTGAGCGGGGCAGCCACTGAAGCTTTCTTT,CASSTLSGAATEAFF,-,TRBV21-1,few,TRBJ1-1,15
TGTGCCTGGGGAGAGGGGGAGCAGTACTTC,CAWGEGEQYF,-,TRBV30,many,TRBJ2-5,10
TGTGCCAGCAGCTTCGGACAGGGGGTAAATGAGCAGTTCTTC,CASSFGQGVNEQFF,TRBD1,TRBV11-3,many,TRBJ2-1,14